This T cell receptor beta chain was recovered during a study of blood T cell dynamics during melanoma immunotherapy. Overall study: Patients with metastatic melanoma got pembrolizumab or nivolumab-ipilimumab as first-line care.

V was clipped by 5 bases and J by 8 bases, with 13 bases between them. CDR1 is WNHNN and CDR2 is SYGVQD in the germline V gene (reference sequence). CDR3 size: 13 residues. The table came from immunoSEQ multiplex PCR; TCRdb's copy has only in-frame clones and leaves some out. Of about 10,000 clones in the sample, about nine tenths were seen once. Time point described: week 3, after first cycle of checkpoint inhibitor. The clonotype comes from a human donor with melanoma. The chain is built from TRBV10-1 and TRBJ2-4, with D possibly being TRBD1 (6 bases). Sequencing was performed on blood, taken from a patient treated with checkpoint blockade. This CDR3 is CASSTTGIDIQYF. As DNA, the CDR3 is TGCGCCAGCAGTACTACAGGGATAGACATTCAGTACTTC.